The present T cell receptor beta chain was sequenced within a study of tumor-infiltrating lymphocytes in primary liver carcinoma. Study at large: The patients comprised men and women between the ages of 30 and 69 years.

TCR beta cDNA was prepared out of roughly 450 ng total RNA by means of a constant-region primer. Amplification in three nested multiplex PCR rounds with slightly modified ARM-PCR gave rise to TCR beta libraries. The opening two PCR rounds, approximately 10 cycles each, paired TRBV1-TRBV30 forward primers with a C-beta reverse primer. Via MiXCR, TCRdb re-called the multiplex PCR reads, giving one row per CDR3 protein. The sample contains almost 200,000 distinct CDR3 sequences, around three fifths of which appear only once. It was unsorted whole blood that yielded blood RNA, and germline DNA was also extracted. Those patients suffered from chronic HBV infection and were treatment-naive. This clonotype was picked up many times. Trimming left V 7 bases short and J 2 bases short, with 7 bases between. CDR3 size: 12 residues.

The source is a woman in her sixties or seventies with primary liver carcinoma and hepatitis B virus infection. This chain joins TRBV12-3 or TRBV12-4 and TRBJ2-3; D not resolved. Sequences were obtained from peripheral blood. CDR3: CASTPSTDTQYF. The CDR3 DNA reads as TGTGCCAGCACCCCGTCCACAGATACGCAGTATTTT.